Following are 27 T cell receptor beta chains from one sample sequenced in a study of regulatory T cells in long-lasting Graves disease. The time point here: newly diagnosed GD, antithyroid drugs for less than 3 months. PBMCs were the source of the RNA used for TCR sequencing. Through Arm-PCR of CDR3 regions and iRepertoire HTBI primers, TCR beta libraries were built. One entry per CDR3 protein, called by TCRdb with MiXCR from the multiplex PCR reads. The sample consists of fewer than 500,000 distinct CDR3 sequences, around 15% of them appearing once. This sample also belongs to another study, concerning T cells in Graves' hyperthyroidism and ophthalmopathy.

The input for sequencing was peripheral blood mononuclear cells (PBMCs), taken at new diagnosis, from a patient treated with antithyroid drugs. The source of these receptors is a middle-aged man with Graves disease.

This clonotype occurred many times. The CDR3, as DNA: TGCGCCAGCAGCTTAGAACTGGATTCTTACGAGCAGTACTTC. Its protein product is CASSLELDSYEQYF. This chain joins TRBV5-1 and TRBJ2-7; no clear D. Per the germline V gene, CDR1 is SGHRS and CDR2 is YFSETQ. CDR3 length: 14 residues. V shed 2 bases and J shed 4 bases, with 13 bases lying between them.

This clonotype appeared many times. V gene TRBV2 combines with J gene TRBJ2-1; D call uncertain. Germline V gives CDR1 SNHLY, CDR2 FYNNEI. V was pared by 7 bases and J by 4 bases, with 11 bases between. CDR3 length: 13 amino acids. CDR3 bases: TGTGCCAGCACGTGGGCGCTATACAATGAGCAGTTCTTC. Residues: CASTWALYNEQFF.

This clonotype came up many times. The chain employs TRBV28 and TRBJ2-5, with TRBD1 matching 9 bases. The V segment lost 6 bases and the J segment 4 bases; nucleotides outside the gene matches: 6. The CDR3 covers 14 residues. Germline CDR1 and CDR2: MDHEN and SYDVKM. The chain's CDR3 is CASRKTGGRETQYF. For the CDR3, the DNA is TGTGCCAGCAGAAAAACAGGGGGCCGAGAGACCCAGTACTTC.

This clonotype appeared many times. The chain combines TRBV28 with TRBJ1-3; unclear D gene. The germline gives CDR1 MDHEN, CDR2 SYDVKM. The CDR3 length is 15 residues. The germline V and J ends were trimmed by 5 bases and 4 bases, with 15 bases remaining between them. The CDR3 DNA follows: TGTGCCAGCAGTAGACGCCGTGCAGCGGGAAACACCATATATTTT. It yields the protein CASSRRRAAGNTIYF.

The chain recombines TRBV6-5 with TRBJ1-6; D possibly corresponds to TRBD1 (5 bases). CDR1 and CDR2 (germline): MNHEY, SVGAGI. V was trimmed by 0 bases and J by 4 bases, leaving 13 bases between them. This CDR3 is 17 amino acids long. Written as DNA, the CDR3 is TGTGCCAGCAGTTACTCGACCAGGAAGGGGTATAATTCACCCCTCCACTTT. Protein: CASSYSTRKGYNSPLHF.

In DNA form, the CDR3 reads TGCGCCAGCAGCTTGCGGGCAGGGGGCCAGGATACGCAGTATTTT. Encoded protein: CASSLRAGGQDTQYF. The rearrangement uses TRBV5-1 and TRBJ2-3, with 8 positions matching TRBD1. From germline, CDR1 is SGHRS and CDR2 YFSETQ. V lost 1 base, J lost 6 bases, and 7 bases stayed unmatched. This CDR3 spans 15 amino acids.

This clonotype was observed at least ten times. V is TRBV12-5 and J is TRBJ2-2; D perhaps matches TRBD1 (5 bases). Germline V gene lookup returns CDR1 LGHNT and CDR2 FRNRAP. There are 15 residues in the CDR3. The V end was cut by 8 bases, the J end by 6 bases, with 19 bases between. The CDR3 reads CASRGRQGDAGELFF. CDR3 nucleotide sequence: TGTGCTAGTCGTGGCCGGCAGGGCGACGCCGGGGAGCTGTTTTTT. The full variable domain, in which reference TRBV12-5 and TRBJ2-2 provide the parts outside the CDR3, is DARVTQTPRHKVTEMGQEVTMRCQPILGHNTVFWYRQTMMQGLELLAYFRNRAPLDDSGMPKDRFSAEMPDATLATLKIQPSEPRDSAVYFCASRGRQGDAGELFFGEGSRLTVL.

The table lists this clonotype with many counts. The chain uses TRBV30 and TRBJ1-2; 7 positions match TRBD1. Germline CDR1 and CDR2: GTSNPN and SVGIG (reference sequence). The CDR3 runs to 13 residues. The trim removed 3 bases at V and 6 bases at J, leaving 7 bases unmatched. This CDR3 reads CAWSPTGAHGYTF. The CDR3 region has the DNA TGTGCCTGGAGCCCCACAGGGGCCCATGGCTACACCTTC.

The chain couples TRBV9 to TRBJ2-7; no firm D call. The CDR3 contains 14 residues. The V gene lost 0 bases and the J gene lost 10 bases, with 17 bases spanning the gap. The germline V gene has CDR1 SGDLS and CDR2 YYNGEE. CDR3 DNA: TGTGCCAGCAGCGTAGCTGAAACCTCCTCAAACCAGTACTTC. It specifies CASSVAETSSNQYF.

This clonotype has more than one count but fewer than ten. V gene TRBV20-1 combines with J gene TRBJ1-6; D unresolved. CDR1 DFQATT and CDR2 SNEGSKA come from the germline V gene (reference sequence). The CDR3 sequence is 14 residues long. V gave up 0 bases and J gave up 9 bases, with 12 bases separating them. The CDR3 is CSAREGRRFSPLHF. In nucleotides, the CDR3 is TGCAGTGCTAGAGAAGGCAGGAGGTTTTCACCCCTCCACTTT.

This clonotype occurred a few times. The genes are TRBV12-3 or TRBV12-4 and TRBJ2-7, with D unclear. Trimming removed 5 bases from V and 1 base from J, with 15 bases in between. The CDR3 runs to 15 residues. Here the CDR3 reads CASSPRLVRSYEQYF. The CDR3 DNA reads TGTGCCAGCAGTCCCAGACTCGTAAGATCCTACGAGCAGTACTTC.

The DNA of the CDR3 is TGCAGCGTATTGGCCGGAGGGTTATACAATGAGCAGTTCTTC. This translates into CSVLAGGLYNEQFF. The gene calls are TRBV29-1 and TRBJ2-1; D is possibly TRBD2 (6 bases). Per the germline V gene, CDR1 is SQVTM and CDR2 is ANQGSEA. The CDR3 contains 14 residues. The V end was cut by 6 bases, the J end by 4 bases, with 16 bases between.

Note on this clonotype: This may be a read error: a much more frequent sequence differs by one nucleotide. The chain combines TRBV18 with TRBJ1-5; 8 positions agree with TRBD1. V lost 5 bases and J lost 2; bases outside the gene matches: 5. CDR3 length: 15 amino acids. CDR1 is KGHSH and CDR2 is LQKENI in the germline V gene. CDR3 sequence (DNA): TGTGCCAGCTCATCTCAGGGGGCGGGCAATCAGCCCCAGCATTTT. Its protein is CASSSQGAGNQPQHF.

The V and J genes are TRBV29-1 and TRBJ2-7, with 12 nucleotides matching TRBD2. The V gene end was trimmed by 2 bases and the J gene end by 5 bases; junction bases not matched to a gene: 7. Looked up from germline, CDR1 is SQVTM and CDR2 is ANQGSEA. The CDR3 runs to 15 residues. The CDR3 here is CSVELAGGWVHEQYF. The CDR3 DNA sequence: TGCAGCGTTGAACTAGCGGGAGGGTGGGTCCACGAGCAGTACTTC.

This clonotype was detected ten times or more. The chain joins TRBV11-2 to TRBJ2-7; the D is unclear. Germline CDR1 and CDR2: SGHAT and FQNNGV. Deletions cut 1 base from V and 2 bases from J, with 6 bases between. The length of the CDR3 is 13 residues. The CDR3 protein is CASSLGVTYEQYF. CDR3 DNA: TGTGCCAGCAGCTTAGGAGTCACCTACGAGCAGTACTTC.

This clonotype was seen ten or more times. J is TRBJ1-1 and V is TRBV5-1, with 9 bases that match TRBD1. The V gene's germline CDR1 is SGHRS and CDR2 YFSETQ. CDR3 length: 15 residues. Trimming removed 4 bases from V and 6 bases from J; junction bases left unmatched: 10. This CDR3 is CASSLGTGKWSEAFF. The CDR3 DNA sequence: TGCGCCAGCAGCCTAGGGACAGGGAAGTGGTCTGAAGCTTTCTTT. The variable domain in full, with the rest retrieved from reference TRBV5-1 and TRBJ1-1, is KAGVTQTPRYLIKTRGQQVTLSCSPISGHRSVSWYQQTPGQGLQFLFEYFSETQRNKGNFPGRFSGRQFSNSRSEMNVSTLELGDSALYLCASSLGTGKWSEAFFGQGTRLTVV.

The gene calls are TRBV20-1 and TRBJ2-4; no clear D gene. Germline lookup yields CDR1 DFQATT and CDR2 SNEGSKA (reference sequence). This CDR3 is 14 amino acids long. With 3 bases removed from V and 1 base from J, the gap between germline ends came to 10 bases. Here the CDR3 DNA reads TGCAGTGCTAGTCCGGATGGGGCCAAAAACATTCAGTACTTC. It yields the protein CSASPDGAKNIQYF.

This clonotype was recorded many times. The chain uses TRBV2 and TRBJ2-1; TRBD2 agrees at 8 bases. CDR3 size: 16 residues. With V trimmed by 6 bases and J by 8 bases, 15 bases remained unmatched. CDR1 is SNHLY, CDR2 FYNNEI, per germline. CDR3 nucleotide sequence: TGTGCCAGCAGAAGCGGGGCCGGGAGGGCCACCTATGAGCAGTTCTTC. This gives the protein CASRSGAGRATYEQFF.

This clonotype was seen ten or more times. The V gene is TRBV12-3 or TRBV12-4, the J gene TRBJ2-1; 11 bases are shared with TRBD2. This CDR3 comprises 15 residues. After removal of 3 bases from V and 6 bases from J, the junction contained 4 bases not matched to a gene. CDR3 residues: CASSFRLAGSNEQFF. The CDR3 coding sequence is TGTGCCAGCAGTTTCCGACTAGCGGGAAGCAATGAGCAGTTCTTC.

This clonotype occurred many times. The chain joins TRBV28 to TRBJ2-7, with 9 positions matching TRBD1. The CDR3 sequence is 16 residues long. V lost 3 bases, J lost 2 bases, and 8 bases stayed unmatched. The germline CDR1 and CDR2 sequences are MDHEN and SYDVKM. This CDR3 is CASSLPGQGFAYEQYF. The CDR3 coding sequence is TGTGCCAGCAGTTTGCCCGGACAGGGGTTTGCCTACGAGCAGTACTTC.

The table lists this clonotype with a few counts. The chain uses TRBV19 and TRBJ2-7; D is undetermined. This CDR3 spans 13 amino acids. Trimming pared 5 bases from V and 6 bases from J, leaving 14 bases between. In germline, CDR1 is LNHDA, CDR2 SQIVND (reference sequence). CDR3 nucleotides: TGTGCCAGTAGTTCTCTGAAGGTGGGCGAGCAGTACTTC. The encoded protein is CASSSLKVGEQYF.

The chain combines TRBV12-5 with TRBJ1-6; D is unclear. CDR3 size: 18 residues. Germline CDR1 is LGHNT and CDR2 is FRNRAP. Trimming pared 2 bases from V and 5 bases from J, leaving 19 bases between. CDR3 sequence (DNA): TGTGCTAGTGGTTTGTTACGAATGGGAGTTAGGAATAATTCACCCCTCCACTTT. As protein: CASGLLRMGVRNNSPLHF.

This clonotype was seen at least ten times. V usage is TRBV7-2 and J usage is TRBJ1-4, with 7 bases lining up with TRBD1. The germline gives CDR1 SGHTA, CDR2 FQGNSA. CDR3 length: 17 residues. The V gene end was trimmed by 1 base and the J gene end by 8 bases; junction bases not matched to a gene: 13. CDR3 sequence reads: CASSLVISGGEGEKLFF. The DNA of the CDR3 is TGTGCCAGCAGCTTAGTCATATCAGGGGGGGAAGGGGAAAAACTGTTTTTT.

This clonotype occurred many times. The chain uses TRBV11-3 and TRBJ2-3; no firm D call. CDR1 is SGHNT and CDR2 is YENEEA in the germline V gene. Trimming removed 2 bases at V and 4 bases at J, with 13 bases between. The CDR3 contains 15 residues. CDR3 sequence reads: CASSLRKQSADTQYF. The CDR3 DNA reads TGTGCCAGCAGCTTAAGGAAACAGTCAGCAGATACGCAGTATTTT.

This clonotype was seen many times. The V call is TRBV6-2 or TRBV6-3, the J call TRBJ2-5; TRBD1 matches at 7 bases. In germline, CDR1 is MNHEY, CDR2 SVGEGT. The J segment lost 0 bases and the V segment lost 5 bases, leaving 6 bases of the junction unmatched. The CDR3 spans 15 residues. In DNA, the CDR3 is TGTGCCAGCAGTATCAACAGGGGCGACCAAGAGACCCAGTACTTC. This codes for CASSINRGDQETQYF.

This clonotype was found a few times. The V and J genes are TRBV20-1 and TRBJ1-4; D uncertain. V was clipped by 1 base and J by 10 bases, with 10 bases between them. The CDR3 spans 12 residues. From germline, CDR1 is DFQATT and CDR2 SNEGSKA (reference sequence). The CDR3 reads CSARGLSGKLFF. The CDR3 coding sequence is TGCAGTGCTAGAGGACTTTCCGGAAAACTGTTTTTT.

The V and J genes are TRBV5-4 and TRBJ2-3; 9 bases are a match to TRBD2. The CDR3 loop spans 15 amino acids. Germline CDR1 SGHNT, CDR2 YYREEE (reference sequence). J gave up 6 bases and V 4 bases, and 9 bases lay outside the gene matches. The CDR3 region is CASSILSGSGDTQYF. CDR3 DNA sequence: TGTGCCAGCAGCATACTTAGCGGGAGTGGCGATACGCAGTATTTT.